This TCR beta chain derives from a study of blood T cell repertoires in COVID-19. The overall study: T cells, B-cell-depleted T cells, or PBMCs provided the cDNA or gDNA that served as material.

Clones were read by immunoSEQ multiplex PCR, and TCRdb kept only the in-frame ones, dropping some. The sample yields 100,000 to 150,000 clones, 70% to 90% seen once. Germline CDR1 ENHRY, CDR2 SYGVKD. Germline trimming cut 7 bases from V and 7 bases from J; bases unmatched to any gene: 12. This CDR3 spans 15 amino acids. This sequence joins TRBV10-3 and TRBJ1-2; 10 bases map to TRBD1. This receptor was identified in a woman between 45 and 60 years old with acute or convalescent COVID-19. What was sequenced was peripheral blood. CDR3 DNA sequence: TGTGCCATCAAGGGCACGGGACAGGGGATTCGTGGCTACACCTTC. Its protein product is CAIKGTGQGIRGYTF.